A single T cell receptor beta chain is shown here with its context. The antigen is undetermined. Original data processing: Filtering of immunoSEQ junctional sequences could not match full-length read filtering. Generated by immunoSEQ multiplex PCR, the TCRdb table keeps only in-frame clones and is missing some. That table supplies the V and J calls and clone size; D and trimming were determined from the DNA. The sample has about 1 million clones, about 76% seen once. This sample was taken from a study of shared clonotypes between healthy human individuals. The overall study: With ages of 18 to 49, the donors were two women and three men.

The CDR3 loop spans 15 amino acids. Germline V gives CDR1 ENHRY, CDR2 SYGVKD. The V end lost 10 bases, the J end lost 4 bases, and 21 bases lay between the germline ends. General observations from the study: Of the naive CD4 clonotypes, around 5% were shared across several donors.

V gene TRBV10-3 combines with J gene TRBJ2-3; D may correspond to TRBD1 or TRBD2 (5 bases each). This clonotype was sampled from a man aged 18 to 30 in good health. Sequenced: memory CD4+ T cells sorted from blood. Specified subset: CD45RA-negative fraction. CDR3 residues: CATPGRDALPDTQYF. CDR3 sequence (DNA): TGTGCCACCCCGGGCCGGGACGCCTTGCCAGATACGCAGTATTTT.